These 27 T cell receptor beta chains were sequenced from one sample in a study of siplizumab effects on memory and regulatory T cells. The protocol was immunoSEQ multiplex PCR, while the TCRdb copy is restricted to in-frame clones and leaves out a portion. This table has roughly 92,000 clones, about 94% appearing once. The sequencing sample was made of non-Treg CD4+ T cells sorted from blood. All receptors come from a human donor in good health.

The DNA for the CDR3 is TGCGCCAGCAGCCCACCGTTGGGGGTTAATTCACCCCTCCACTTT. This encodes CASSPPLGVNSPLHF. The V call is TRBV4-1, the J call TRBJ1-6, with D possibly being TRBD1 (5 bases). This CDR3 spans 15 amino acids. Trimming took off 4 bases at V and 6 bases at J, with 13 bases between the two ends. Germline CDR1 reads MGHRA; CDR2 reads YSYEKL.

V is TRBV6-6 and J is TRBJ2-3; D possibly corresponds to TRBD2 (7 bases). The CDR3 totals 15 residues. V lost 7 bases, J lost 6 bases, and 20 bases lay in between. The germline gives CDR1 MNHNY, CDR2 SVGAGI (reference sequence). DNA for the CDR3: TGTGCCAGCACACAAGGGGGGGGCACTCGGGATACGCAGTATTTT. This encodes CASTQGGGTRDTQYF.

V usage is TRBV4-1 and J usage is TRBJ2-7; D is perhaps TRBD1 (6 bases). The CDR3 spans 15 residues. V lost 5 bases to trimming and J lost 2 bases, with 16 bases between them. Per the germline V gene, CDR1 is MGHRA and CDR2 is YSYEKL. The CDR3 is CASSETYRVTYEQYF. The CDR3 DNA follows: TGCGCCAGCAGCGAAACTTACAGGGTCACCTACGAGCAGTACTTC.

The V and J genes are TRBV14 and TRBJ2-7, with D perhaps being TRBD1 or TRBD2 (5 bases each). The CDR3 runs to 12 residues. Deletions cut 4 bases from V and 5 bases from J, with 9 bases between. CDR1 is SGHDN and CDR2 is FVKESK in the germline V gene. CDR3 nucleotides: TGTGCCAGCAGCCCGAGGGGCCACGAGCAGTACTTC. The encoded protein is CASSPRGHEQYF.

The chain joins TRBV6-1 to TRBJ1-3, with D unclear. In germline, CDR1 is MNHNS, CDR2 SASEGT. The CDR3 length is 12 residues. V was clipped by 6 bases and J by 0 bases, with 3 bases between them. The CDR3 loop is CASRFSGNTIYF. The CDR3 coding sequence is TGTGCCAGCAGATTCTCTGGAAACACCATATATTTT.

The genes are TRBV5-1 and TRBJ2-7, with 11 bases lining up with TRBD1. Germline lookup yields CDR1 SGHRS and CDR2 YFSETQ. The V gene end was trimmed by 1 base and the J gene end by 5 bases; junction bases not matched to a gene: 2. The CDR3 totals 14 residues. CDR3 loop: CASSLTGQGDEQYF. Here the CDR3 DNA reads TGCGCCAGCAGCTTGACGGGACAGGGGGACGAGCAGTACTTC.

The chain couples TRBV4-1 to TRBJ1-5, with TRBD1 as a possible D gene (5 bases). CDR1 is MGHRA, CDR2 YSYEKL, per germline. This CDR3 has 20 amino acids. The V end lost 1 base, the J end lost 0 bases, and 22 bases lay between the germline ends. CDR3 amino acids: CASSQGQRGGMPDSNQPQHF. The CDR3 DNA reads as TGCGCCAGCAGCCAAGGCCAACGGGGGGGGATGCCTGATAGCAATCAGCCCCAGCATTTT.

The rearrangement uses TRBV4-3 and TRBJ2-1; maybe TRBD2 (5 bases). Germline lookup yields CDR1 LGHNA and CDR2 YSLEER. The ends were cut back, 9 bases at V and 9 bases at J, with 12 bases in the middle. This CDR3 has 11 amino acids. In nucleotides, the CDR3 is TGCGCCAGGTTGGCGCGGGCTGAGCAGTTCTTC. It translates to CARLARAEQFF.

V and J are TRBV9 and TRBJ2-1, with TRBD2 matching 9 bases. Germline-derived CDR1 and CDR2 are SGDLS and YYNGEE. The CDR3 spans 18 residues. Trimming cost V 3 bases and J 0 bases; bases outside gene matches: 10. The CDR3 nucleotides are TGTGCCAGCAGCGCCGCGGGAGGGGCGGGAAGCTCCTACAATGAGCAGTTCTTC. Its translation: CASSAAGGAGSSYNEQFF.

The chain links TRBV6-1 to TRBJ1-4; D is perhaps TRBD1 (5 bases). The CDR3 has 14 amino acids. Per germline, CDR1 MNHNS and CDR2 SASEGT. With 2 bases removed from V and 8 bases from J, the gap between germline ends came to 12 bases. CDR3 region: CASSEFPGTEKLFF. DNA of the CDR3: TGTGCCAGCAGTGAATTTCCAGGGACGGAAAAACTGTTTTTT.

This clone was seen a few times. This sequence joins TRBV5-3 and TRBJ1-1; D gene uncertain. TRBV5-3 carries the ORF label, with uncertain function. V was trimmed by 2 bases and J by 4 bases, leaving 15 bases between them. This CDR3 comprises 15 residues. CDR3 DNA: TGTGCCAGAAGCTTTCTGGAGAAGGGTGGCACTGAAGCTTTCTTT. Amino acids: CARSFLEKGGTEAFF.

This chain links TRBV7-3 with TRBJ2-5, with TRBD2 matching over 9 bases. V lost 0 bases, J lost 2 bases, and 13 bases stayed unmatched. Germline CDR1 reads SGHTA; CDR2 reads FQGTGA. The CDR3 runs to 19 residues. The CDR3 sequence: CASSLTSLAGWGPQETQYF. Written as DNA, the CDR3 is TGTGCCAGCAGCTTAACGTCGCTAGCGGGATGGGGCCCACAAGAGACCCAGTACTTC.

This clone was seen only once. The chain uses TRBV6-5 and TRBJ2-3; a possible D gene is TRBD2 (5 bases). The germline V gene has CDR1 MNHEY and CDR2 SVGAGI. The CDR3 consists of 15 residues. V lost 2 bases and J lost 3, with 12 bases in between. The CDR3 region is CASSYAGLRTDTQYF. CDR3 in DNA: TGTGCCAGCAGTTACGCGGGCCTTAGGACAGATACGCAGTATTTT.

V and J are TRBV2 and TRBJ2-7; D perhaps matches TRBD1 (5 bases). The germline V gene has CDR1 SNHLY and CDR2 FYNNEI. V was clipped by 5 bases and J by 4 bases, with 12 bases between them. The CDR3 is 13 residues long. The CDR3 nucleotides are TGTGCCAGCAGTCCCGACAGTAGTTACGAGCAGTACTTC. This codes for CASSPDSSYEQYF.

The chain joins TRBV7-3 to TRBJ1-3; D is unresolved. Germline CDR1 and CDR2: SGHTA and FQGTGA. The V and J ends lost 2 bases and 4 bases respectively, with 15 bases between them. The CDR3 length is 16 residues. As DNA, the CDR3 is TGTGCCAGCAGCTTAGTGGTCCAAGGGTCGGGAAACACCATATATTTT. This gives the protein CASSLVVQGSGNTIYF.

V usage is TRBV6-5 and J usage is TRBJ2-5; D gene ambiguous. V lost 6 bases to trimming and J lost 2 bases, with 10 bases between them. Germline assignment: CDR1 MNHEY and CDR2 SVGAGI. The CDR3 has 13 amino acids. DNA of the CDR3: TGTGCCAGCAGCACTTACGCGCAAGAGACCCAGTACTTC. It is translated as CASSTYAQETQYF.

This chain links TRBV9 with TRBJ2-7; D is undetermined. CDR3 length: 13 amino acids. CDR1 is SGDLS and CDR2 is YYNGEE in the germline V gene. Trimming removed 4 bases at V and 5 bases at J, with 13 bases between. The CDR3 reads CASSSTSGNEQYF. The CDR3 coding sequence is TGTGCCAGCAGCTCTACCTCTGGGAACGAGCAGTACTTC.

CDR3 nucleotides: TGTGCCAGCAGTTACTTGGGCCGGTCTTATGGCTACACCTTC. Protein: CASSYLGRSYGYTF. The chain recombines TRBV6-5 with TRBJ1-2, with D uncertain. CDR1 is MNHEY and CDR2 is SVGAGI in the germline V gene. The CDR3 covers 14 residues. Trimming took 1 base from V and 5 from J, leaving 11 bases between them.

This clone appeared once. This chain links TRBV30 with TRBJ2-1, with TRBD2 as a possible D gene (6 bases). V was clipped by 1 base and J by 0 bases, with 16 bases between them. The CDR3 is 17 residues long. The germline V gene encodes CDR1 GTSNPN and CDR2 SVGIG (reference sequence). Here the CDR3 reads CAWSGLGGSASYNEQFF. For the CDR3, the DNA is TGTGCCTGGAGTGGCCTCGGGGGTAGCGCCTCCTACAATGAGCAGTTCTTC.

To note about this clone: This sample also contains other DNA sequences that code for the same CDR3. The CDR3 region is CASSPDAGGGAYGYTF. The DNA of the CDR3 is TGTGCCAGCAGCCCCGATGCCGGCGGGGGGGCTTATGGCTACACCTTC. The rearrangement uses TRBV7-9 and TRBJ1-2; possibly TRBD1 for D (6 bases). The CDR3 is made up of 16 amino acids. With 5 bases removed from V and 5 bases from J, the gap between germline ends came to 21 bases. Per germline, CDR1 SEHNR and CDR2 FQNEAQ (reference sequence).

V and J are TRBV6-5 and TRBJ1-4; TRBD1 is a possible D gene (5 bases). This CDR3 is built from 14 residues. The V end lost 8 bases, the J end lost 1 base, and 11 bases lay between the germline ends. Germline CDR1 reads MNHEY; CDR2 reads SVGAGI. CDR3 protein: CASRRDLTNEKLFF. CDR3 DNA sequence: TGTGCCAGCCGACGGGACTTAACTAATGAAAAACTGTTTTTT.

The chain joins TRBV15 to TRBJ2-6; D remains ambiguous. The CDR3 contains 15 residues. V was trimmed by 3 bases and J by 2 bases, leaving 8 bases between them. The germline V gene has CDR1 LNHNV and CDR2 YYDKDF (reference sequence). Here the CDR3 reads CATSSPIAGANVLTF. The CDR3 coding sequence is TGTGCCACCAGCAGTCCGATAGCTGGGGCCAACGTCCTGACTTTC. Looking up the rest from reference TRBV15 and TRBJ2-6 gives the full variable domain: DAMVIQNPRYQVTQFGKPVTLSCSQTLNHNVMYWYQQKSSQAPKLLFHYYDKDFNNEADTPDNFQSRRPNTSFCFLDIRSPGLGDTAMYLCATSSPIAGANVLTFGAGSRLTVL.

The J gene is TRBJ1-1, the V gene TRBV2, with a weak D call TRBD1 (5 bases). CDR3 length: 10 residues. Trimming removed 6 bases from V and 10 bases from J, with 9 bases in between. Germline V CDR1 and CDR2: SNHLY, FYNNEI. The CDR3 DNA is TGTGCCAGCAGCGGGACGCGAGCTTTCTTT. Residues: CASSGTRAFF.

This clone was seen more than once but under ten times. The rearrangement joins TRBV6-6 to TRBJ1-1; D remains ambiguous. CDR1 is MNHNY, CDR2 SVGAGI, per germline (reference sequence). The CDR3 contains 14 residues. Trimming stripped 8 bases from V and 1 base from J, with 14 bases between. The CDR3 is CASWTGGPNTEAFF. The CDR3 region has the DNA TGTGCCAGCTGGACGGGAGGACCGAACACTGAAGCTTTCTTT.

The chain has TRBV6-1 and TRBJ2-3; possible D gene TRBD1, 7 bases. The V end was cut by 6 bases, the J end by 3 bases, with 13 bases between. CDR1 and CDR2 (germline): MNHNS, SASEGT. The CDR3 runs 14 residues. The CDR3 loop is CASRIQGGTDTQYF. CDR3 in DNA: TGTGCCAGCAGGATTCAGGGGGGTACAGATACGCAGTATTTT.

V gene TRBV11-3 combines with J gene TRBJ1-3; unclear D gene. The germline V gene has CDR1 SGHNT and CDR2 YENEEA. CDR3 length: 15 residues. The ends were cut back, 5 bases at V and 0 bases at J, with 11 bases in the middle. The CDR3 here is CASSQRASSGNTIYF. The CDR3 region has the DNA TGTGCCAGCAGCCAAAGGGCGTCCTCTGGAAACACCATATATTTT. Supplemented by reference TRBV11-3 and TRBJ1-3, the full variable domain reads EAGVVQSPRYKIIEKKQPVAFWCNPISGHNTLYWYLQNLGQGPELLIRYENEEAVDDSQLPKDRFSAERLKGVDSTLKIQPAELGDSAVYLCASSQRASSGNTIYFGEGSWLTVV.

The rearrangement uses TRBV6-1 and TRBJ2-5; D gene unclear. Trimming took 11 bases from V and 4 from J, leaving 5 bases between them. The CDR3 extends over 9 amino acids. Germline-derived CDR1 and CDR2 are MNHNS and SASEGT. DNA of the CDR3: TGTGCCGGTGGAGAGACCCAGTACTTC. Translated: CAGGETQYF.